The 31 T cell receptor beta chains reported below all come from one sample, sequenced in a study of a mutant IDH1 vaccine in newly diagnosed glioma. Their antigen targets remain unknown. The assay was immunoSEQ multiplex PCR, and TCRdb's table has in-frame clones only and misses some. This sample has tens of thousands of clones, with around 84% found just once. The time point: week 23, last vaccination. Mutant IDH1 20-mer peptide, at 300 ug, made up each vaccine dose, with topical imiquimod. The sequencing here drew on PBMCs, taken from a glioma patient whose treatment included an IDH1 peptide vaccine. All receptors come from a man aged 25 to 40 with glioma.

This clone has only a few counts. The V gene is TRBV27, the J gene TRBJ1-1, with a possible D match to TRBD1 (5 bases). This CDR3 has 15 amino acids. CDR1 and CDR2 (germline): MNHEY, SMNVEV (reference sequence). Trimming left V 6 bases short and J 1 base short, with 15 bases between. The CDR3 is CASRDQGTPNTEAFF. CDR3 DNA: TGTGCCAGCAGAGATCAGGGAACACCGAACACTGAAGCTTTCTTT.

This clone has only one observation. The chain employs TRBV7-9 and TRBJ1-6, with a weak D call TRBD1 (5 bases). This CDR3 is 13 amino acids long. Looked up from germline, CDR1 is SEHNR and CDR2 is FQNEAQ (reference sequence). With 5 bases removed from V and 6 bases from J, the gap between germline ends came to 8 bases. As DNA, the CDR3 is TGTGCCAGCAGCCCGACAGCTAATTCACCCCTCCACTTT. This translates into CASSPTANSPLHF.

This clone was recorded a few times. This chain uses TRBV9 with TRBJ2-1; 8 bases are a match to TRBD1. With V trimmed by 7 bases and J by 7 bases, 10 bases remained unmatched. The CDR3 has 14 residues. The germline CDR1 and CDR2 sequences are SGDLS and YYNGEE. CDR3 coding DNA: TGTGCCAGCCGACGGGCAGGGGGCAAGAATGAGCAGTTCTTC. This translates into CASRRAGGKNEQFF.

The genes are TRBV19 and TRBJ1-1; D is ambiguous. The CDR3 is 11 residues long. Germline loops: CDR1 LNHDA, CDR2 SQIVND (reference sequence). V gave up 3 bases and J gave up 12 bases, with 11 bases separating them. This CDR3 reads CASSIFTKTFF. The CDR3 region has the DNA TGTGCCAGTAGTATCTTTACGAAAACTTTCTTT.

The rearrangement links TRBV7-6 to TRBJ1-1, with no clear D. The length of the CDR3 is 14 residues. Germline values: CDR1 SGHVS, CDR2 FNYEAQ. Trimming took 1 base from V and 1 from J, leaving 7 bases between them. The CDR3 DNA sequence: TGTGCCAGCAGCTTAGGAAGCGAGAACACTGAAGCTTTCTTT. Translation: CASSLGSENTEAFF.

J is TRBJ2-7 and V is TRBV5-1; the D call may be TRBD1 or TRBD2 (5 bases each). Per the germline V gene, CDR1 is SGHRS and CDR2 is YFSETQ. V lost 5 bases, J lost 6 bases, and 18 bases lay in between. This CDR3 comprises 14 residues. Written as DNA, the CDR3 is TGCGCCAGCAGATTCCGGGACCCGGCTCCCGAGCAGTACTTC. Translated: CASRFRDPAPEQYF. The full variable domain, in which reference TRBV5-1 and TRBJ2-7 provide the parts outside the CDR3, is KAGVTQTPRYLIKTRGQQVTLSCSPISGHRSVSWYQQTPGQGLQFLFEYFSETQRNKGNFPGRFSGRQFSNSRSEMNVSTLELGDSALYLCASRFRDPAPEQYFGPGTRLTVT.

This chain's CDR3 is CASSLGVRTNTNYGYTF. The DNA for the CDR3 is TGCGCCAGCAGCTTGGGTGTCAGAACAAATACTAACTATGGCTACACCTTC. This chain connects TRBV5-1 to TRBJ1-2; D gene ambiguous. Trimming took 0 bases from V and 0 from J, leaving 15 bases between them. Germline CDR1 is SGHRS and CDR2 is YFSETQ. This CDR3 contains 17 residues.

In its sample, this clone ranks as large. The gene calls are TRBV28 and TRBJ2-7, with D possibly called TRBD1 or TRBD2 (5 bases each). With 10 bases removed from V and 0 bases from J, the gap between germline ends came to 16 bases. CDR1 is MDHEN and CDR2 is SYDVKM in the germline V gene. The length of the CDR3 is 14 residues. The CDR3 loop reads CATLNRRSSYEQYF. The CDR3 bases are TGTGCCACCCTGAACAGGAGGAGCTCCTACGAGCAGTACTTC.

The chain carries TRBV5-1 and TRBJ2-5; D is perhaps TRBD2 (6 bases). V lost 4 bases and J 1 base, leaving 14 bases between the germline ends. The CDR3 totals 15 residues. From germline, CDR1 is SGHRS and CDR2 YFSETQ. The CDR3 DNA reads TGCGCCAGCAGCGGAAGTGCGGGGACCCAAGAGACCCAGTACTTC. Its translation: CASSGSAGTQETQYF. The full variable domain, completed using reference TRBV5-1 and TRBJ2-5, is KAGVTQTPRYLIKTRGQQVTLSCSPISGHRSVSWYQQTPGQGLQFLFEYFSETQRNKGNFPGRFSGRQFSNSRSEMNVSTLELGDSALYLCASSGSAGTQETQYFGPGTRLLVL.

The chain combines TRBV5-4 with TRBJ1-6, with D unresolved. CDR1 is SGHNT and CDR2 is YYREEE in the germline V gene (reference sequence). The germline V and J ends were trimmed by 3 bases and 7 bases, with 11 bases remaining between them. The CDR3 loop spans 14 amino acids. The CDR3 nucleotides are TGTGCCAGCAGCTACGACGCTGGGAATTCACCCCTCCACTTT. It is translated as CASSYDAGNSPLHF. Supplemented by reference TRBV5-4 and TRBJ1-6, the full variable domain reads ETGVTQSPTHLIKTRGQQVTLRCSSQSGHNTVSWYQQALGQGPQFIFQYYREEENGRGNFPPRFSGLQFPNYSSELNVNALELDDSALYLCASSYDAGNSPLHFGNGTRLTVT.

The chain uses TRBV5-1 and TRBJ2-5; D gene ambiguous. The CDR3 covers 14 residues. Trimming left V 4 bases short and J 5 bases short, with 15 bases between. CDR1 SGHRS and CDR2 YFSETQ come from the germline V gene. DNA of the CDR3: TGCGCCAGCAGCCCGGGCTCCGTGGGGGAGACCCAGTACTTC. It encodes CASSPGSVGETQYF.

The chain combines TRBV21-1 with TRBJ1-4. TRBV21-1 is tagged as a pseudogene. This CDR3 has 15 residues. CDR3 residues: CASSKARRADEKLFF. The CDR3 DNA reads as TGTGCCAGCAGCAAAGCCCGACGAGCGGATGAAAAACTGTTTTTT.

The V call is TRBV9, the J call TRBJ2-3; possible D gene TRBD1, 6 bases. The V gene lost 3 bases and the J gene lost 6 bases, with 20 bases spanning the gap. There are 16 residues in the CDR3. CDR1 and CDR2 from the germline V gene are SGDLS and YYNGEE. CDR3 protein: CASSARLYLQGDTQYF. The DNA of the CDR3 is TGTGCCAGCAGCGCCCGACTCTATCTTCAGGGGGATACGCAGTATTTT.

The chain joins TRBV13 to TRBJ1-2; possibly TRBD1 for D (5 bases). The CDR3 covers 14 residues. Trimming took off 7 bases at V and 4 bases at J, with 16 bases between the two ends. The germline V gene has CDR1 PRHDT and CDR2 FYEKMQ (reference sequence). This chain's CDR3 is CASTTRGDSYGYTF. For the CDR3, the DNA is TGTGCCAGCACTACCCGGGGGGATTCCTATGGCTACACCTTC.

The rearrangement uses TRBV7-8 and TRBJ1-4; D not resolved. CDR1 is SGHVS, CDR2 FQNEAQ, per germline. The CDR3 has 18 residues. The V and J ends lost 1 base and 2 bases respectively, with 17 bases between them. The CDR3 protein is CASSLGSETWRTNEKLFF. The CDR3 DNA sequence: TGTGCCAGCAGCTTAGGGTCTGAAACTTGGAGGACTAATGAAAAACTGTTTTTT.

This chain links TRBV5-1 with TRBJ1-2; D is undetermined. The CDR3 sequence is 13 residues long. The germline V and J ends were trimmed by 4 bases and 8 bases, with 15 bases remaining between them. Germline CDR1 reads SGHRS; CDR2 reads YFSETQ. The CDR3 DNA reads TGCGCCAGCAGCGTCGACCCTATCGCGGGCTACACCTTC. It specifies CASSVDPIAGYTF.

The chain couples TRBV5-1 to TRBJ1-3, with D hard to call. With 4 bases removed from V and 4 bases from J, the gap between germline ends came to 12 bases. Per the germline V gene, CDR1 is SGHRS and CDR2 is YFSETQ. There are 14 residues in the CDR3. As DNA, the CDR3 is TGCGCCAGCAGCGTCGAGACGGGCGGAAACACCATATATTTT. Translating it yields CASSVETGGNTIYF. The full variable domain, rest sourced from reference TRBV5-1 and TRBJ1-3, is KAGVTQTPRYLIKTRGQQVTLSCSPISGHRSVSWYQQTPGQGLQFLFEYFSETQRNKGNFPGRFSGRQFSNSRSEMNVSTLELGDSALYLCASSVETGGNTIYFGEGSWLTVV.

This clone was counted a few times. The chain combines TRBV27 with TRBJ1-5; 7 positions match TRBD1. The CDR3 runs 15 residues. Per the germline V gene, CDR1 is MNHEY and CDR2 is SMNVEV (reference sequence). The V and J ends lost 3 bases and 3 bases, in that order; junction bases with no gene match: 5. CDR3: CASSFTGAFNQPQHF. DNA of the CDR3: TGTGCCAGCAGTTTTACAGGGGCGTTCAATCAGCCCCAGCATTTT.

This rearrangement joins TRBV4-1 to TRBJ1-1, with D hard to call. CDR3 length equals 14 residues. Trimming cost V 3 bases and J 1 base, with 9 bases left between them. Germline loops: CDR1 MGHRA, CDR2 YSYEKL. The chain's CDR3 is CASSHQDENTEAFF. The CDR3 nucleotides read TGCGCCAGCAGCCACCAGGACGAGAACACTGAAGCTTTCTTT.

This chain joins TRBV15 and TRBJ1-2; maybe TRBD1 (5 bases). The germline V and J ends were trimmed by 4 bases and 6 bases, with 12 bases remaining between them. CDR1 and CDR2 from the germline V gene are LNHNV and YYDKDF (reference sequence). The CDR3 sequence is 13 residues long. The CDR3 is CATSKRGTHGYTF. For the CDR3, the DNA is TGTGCCACCAGCAAGCGAGGGACGCATGGCTACACCTTC.

The rearrangement uses TRBV6-5 and TRBJ1-1, with no clear D. The CDR3 covers 13 residues. Looked up from germline, CDR1 is MNHEY and CDR2 is SVGAGI. Trimming took 7 bases from V and 2 from J, leaving 11 bases between them. CDR3 in amino acids: CASTEAPNTEAFF. The CDR3 coding sequence is TGTGCCAGCACCGAGGCTCCTAACACTGAAGCTTTCTTT.

J is TRBJ2-7 and V is TRBV7-2; the match to TRBD2 covers 9 bases. From germline, CDR1 is SGHTA and CDR2 FQGNSA. The CDR3 has 15 amino acids. Trimming cost V 5 bases and J 4 bases; bases outside gene matches: 9. DNA for the CDR3: TGTGCCAGCAGCCGACGGGCGGGGGGGCGATACGAGCAGTACTTC. Residues: CASSRRAGGRYEQYF.

J is TRBJ2-5 and V is TRBV28; D perhaps matches TRBD2 (5 bases). Trimming pared 9 bases from V and 2 bases from J, leaving 13 bases between. This CDR3 contains 13 residues. Germline loops: CDR1 MDHEN, CDR2 SYDVKM. For the CDR3, the DNA is TGTGCCAGTATTACTAGAGATCAAGAGACCCAGTACTTC. Its translation: CASITRDQETQYF.

DNA for the CDR3: TGTGCCAGCAGTGTCTCGGCCACAGATACGCAGTATTTT. Protein product: CASSVSATDTQYF. The rearrangement uses TRBV6-4 and TRBJ2-3; D unclear. CDR1 is MRHNA and CDR2 is SNTAGT in the germline V gene. Trimming cost V 4 bases and J 2 bases, with 7 bases left between them. The CDR3 is 13 residues long.

CDR3 sequence reads: CASLNRTGETQYF. As DNA, the CDR3 is TGTGCCAGTCTAAACAGGACGGGAGAGACCCAGTACTTC. V and J are TRBV5-4 and TRBJ2-5, with D possibly being TRBD1 (5 bases). V was shortened by 8 bases and J by 4 bases, with 15 bases between the two germline ends. The length of the CDR3 is 13 residues. Germline CDR1 SGHNT, CDR2 YYREEE (reference sequence).

The chain joins TRBV9 to TRBJ2-3; TRBD2 aligns across 12 bases. J lost 2 bases, V lost 2 bases, and 3 bases had no gene match. The CDR3 spans 16 residues. Per germline, CDR1 SGDLS and CDR2 YYNGEE. This CDR3 reads CASSVGLAGNTDTQYF. CDR3 coding DNA: TGTGCCAGCAGCGTCGGACTAGCGGGGAACACAGATACGCAGTATTTT.

The chain employs TRBV11-2 and TRBJ1-1; D is ambiguous. Germline V gene data show CDR1 as SGHAT and CDR2 as FQNNGV. V was cut by 5 bases and J by 1 base, with 17 bases left in between. The CDR3 is made up of 16 amino acids. In nucleotides, the CDR3 is TGTGCCAGCAGCCCCCTCAGAACGGGAGGGAACACTGAAGCTTTCTTT. Amino acid sequence: CASSPLRTGGNTEAFF.

This chain uses TRBV29-1 with TRBJ1-2, with D possibly matching TRBD1 (5 bases). Trimming stripped 0 bases from V and 8 bases from J, with 10 bases between. Germline loops: CDR1 SQVTM, CDR2 ANQGSEA. CDR3 length: 12 amino acids. The CDR3, as DNA: TGCAGCGTTGAAGATCTCAGGGACGGCTACACCTTC. Amino acids: CSVEDLRDGYTF. Full variable domain (outside the CDR3, taken from reference TRBV29-1 and TRBJ1-2): SAVISQKPSRDICQRGTSLTIQCQVDSQVTMMFWYRQQPGQSLTLIATANQGSEATYESGFVIDKFPISRPNLTFSTLTVSNMSPEDSSIYLCSVEDLRDGYTFGSGTRLTVV.

The chain recombines TRBV14 with TRBJ1-2, with TRBD1 matching over 7 bases. The CDR3 loop spans 14 amino acids. The junction had 8 bases not matched to a gene; V was cut back by 2 bases and J by 8 bases. Germline V lookup: CDR1 SGHDN, CDR2 FVKESK. This chain's CDR3 is CASSQTTTGAGYTF. The CDR3 region has the DNA TGTGCCAGCAGCCAAACTACTACAGGGGCGGGCTACACCTTC.

This clone was seen a handful of times. CDR3 region: CASRDGRYNEQFF. Here the CDR3 DNA reads TGCGCCAGTCGGGACGGACGCTACAATGAGCAGTTCTTC. This sequence joins TRBV10-2 and TRBJ2-1, with D possibly being TRBD1 or TRBD2 (5 bases each). Germline values: CDR1 WSHSY, CDR2 SAAADI. V was cut by 9 bases and J by 3 bases, with 12 bases left in between. This CDR3 region has 13 residues.

The rearrangement uses TRBV2 and TRBJ2-5, with a weak D call TRBD2 (5 bases). The CDR3 is made up of 16 amino acids. CDR1 and CDR2 from the germline V gene are SNHLY and FYNNEI. The V gene lost 3 bases and the J gene lost 1 base, with 15 bases spanning the gap. CDR3 sequence (DNA): TGTGCCAGCAGTGACGGTTGGAGCGGCCCCCAAGAGACCCAGTACTTC. Translating gives CASSDGWSGPQETQYF.